The present T cell receptor (beta chain) was sequenced within a study of blood T cell repertoires in COVID-19. The table came from immunoSEQ multiplex PCR; TCRdb's copy has only in-frame clones and leaves some out. The sample holds 440,000 or so clones, approximately 91% seen once. CDR1 is MNHEY and CDR2 is SVGAGI in the germline V gene. V gave up 2 bases and J gave up 11 bases; unmatched junction bases: 7. The CDR3 is 15 amino acids. Sequencing was done on a sample of peripheral blood. This receptor was identified in a middle-aged woman with COVID-19, enrolled during active disease. The chain recombines TRBV6-5 with TRBJ1-6; 9 bases map to TRBD1. This CDR3 reads CASSYDGTGLPPLHF. For the CDR3, the DNA is TGTGCCAGCAGTTACGACGGGACAGGGCTCCCACCCCTCCACTTT.